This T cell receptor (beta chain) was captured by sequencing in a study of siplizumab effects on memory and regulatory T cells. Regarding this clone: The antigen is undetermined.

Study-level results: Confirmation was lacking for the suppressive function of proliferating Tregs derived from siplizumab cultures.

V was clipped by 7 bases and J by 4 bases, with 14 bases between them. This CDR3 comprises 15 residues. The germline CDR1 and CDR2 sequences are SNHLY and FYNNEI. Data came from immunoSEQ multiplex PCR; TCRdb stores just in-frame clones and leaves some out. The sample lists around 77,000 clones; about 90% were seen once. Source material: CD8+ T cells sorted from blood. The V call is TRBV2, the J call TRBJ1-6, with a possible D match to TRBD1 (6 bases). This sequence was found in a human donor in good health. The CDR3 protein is CASNRGRGYNSPLHF. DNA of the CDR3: TGTGCCAGCAATCGGGGGCGGGGGTATAATTCACCCCTCCACTTT.